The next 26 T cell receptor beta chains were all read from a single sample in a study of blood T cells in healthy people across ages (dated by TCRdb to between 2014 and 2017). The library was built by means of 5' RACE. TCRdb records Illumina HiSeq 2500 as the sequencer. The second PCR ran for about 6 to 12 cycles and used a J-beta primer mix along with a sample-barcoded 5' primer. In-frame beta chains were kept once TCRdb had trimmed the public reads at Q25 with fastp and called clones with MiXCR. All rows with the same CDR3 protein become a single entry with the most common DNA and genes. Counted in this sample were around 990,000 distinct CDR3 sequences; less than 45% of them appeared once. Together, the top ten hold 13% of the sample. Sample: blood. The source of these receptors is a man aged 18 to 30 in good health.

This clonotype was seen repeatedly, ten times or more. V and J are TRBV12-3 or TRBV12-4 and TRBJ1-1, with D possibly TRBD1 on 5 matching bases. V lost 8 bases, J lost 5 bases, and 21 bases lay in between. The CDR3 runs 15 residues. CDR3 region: CASVPTQVGGTEAFF. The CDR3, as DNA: TGTGCCAGCGTACCGACACAAGTTGGGGGAACTGAAGCTTTCTTT.

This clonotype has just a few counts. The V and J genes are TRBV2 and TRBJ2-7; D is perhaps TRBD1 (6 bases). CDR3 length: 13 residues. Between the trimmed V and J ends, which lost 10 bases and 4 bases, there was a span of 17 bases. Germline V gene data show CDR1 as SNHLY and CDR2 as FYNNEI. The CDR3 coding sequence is TGTGCCACCTCCCCCCAGGGGAGTTACGAGCAGTACTTC. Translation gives CATSPQGSYEQYF.

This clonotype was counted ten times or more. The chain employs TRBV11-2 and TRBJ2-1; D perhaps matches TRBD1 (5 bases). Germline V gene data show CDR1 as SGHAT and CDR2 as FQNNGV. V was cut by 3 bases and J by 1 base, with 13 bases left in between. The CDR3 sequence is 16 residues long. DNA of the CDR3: TGTGCCAGCAGCTTGCGCCTCGACAGATCCTACAATGAGCAGTTCTTC. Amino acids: CASSLRLDRSYNEQFF.

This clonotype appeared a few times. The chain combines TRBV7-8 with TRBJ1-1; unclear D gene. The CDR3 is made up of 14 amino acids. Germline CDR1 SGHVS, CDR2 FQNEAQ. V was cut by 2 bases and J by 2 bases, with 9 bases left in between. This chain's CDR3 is CASSLTIGNTEAFF. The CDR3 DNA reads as TGTGCCAGCAGCTTAACGATAGGCAACACTGAAGCTTTCTTT. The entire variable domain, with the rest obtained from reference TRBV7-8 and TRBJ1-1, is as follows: GAGVSQSPRYKVAKRGQDVALRCDPISGHVSLFWYQQALGQGPEFLTYFQNEAQLDKSGLPSDRFFAERPEGSVSTLKIQRTQQEDSAVYLCASSLTIGNTEAFFGQGTRLTVV.

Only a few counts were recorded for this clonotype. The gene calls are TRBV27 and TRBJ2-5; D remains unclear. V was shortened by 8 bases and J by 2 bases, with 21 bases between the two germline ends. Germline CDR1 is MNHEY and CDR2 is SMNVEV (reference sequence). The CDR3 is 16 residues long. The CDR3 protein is CASGPFPGRMQETQYF. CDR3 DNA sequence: TGTGCCAGCGGTCCTTTCCCCGGACGGATGCAAGAGACCCAGTACTTC.

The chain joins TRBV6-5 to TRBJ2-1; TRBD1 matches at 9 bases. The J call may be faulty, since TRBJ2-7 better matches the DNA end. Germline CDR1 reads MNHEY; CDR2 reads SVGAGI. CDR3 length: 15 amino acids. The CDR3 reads CASSYRQGVANEQYF. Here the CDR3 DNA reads TGTGCCAGCAGTTATCGACAGGGGGTTGCCAATGAGCAGTACTTC.

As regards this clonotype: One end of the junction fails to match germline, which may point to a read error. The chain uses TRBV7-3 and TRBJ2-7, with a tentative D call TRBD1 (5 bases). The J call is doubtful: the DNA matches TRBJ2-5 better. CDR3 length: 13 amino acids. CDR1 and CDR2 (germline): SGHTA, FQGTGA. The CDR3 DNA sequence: TGTACCAGCAGCCTTACAGGCAGGGAGACCCAGTACTTC. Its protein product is CTSSLTGRETQYF.

The chain's CDR3 is CASTPGATSTDTQYF. As DNA, the CDR3 is TGTGCCAGCACCCCCGGGGCAACTAGCACAGATACGCAGTATTTT. V gene TRBV7-9 combines with J gene TRBJ2-3; D might be TRBD1 or TRBD2, each matching 5 bases. V shed 7 bases and J shed 0 bases, with 14 bases lying between them. Looked up from germline, CDR1 is SEHNR and CDR2 is FQNEAQ (reference sequence). This CDR3 region has 15 residues.

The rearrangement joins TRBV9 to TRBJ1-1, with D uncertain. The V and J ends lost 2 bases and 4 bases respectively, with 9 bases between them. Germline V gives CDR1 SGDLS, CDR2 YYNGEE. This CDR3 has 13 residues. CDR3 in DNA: TGTGCCAGCAGCGTGGGGTCGGGCACTGAAGCTTTCTTT. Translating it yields CASSVGSGTEAFF.

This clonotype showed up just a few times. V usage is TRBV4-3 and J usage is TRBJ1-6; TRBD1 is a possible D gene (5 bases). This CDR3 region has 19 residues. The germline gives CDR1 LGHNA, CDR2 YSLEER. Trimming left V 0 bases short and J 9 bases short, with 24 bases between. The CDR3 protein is CASSQDRAGGGFETSPLHF. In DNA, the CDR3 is TGCGCCAGCAGCCAAGACAGGGCTGGTGGAGGGTTTGAGACTTCACCCCTCCACTTT.

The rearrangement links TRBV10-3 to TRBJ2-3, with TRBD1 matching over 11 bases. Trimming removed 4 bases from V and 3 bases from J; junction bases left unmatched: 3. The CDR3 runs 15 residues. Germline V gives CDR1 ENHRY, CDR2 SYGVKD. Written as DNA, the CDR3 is TGTGCCATCAGTGTGGGACAGGGGGTGACAGATACGCAGTATTTT. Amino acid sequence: CAISVGQGVTDTQYF.

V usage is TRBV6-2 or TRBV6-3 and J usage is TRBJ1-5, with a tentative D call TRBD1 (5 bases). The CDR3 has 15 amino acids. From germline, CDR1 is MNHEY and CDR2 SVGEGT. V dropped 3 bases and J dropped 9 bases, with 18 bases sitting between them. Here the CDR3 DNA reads TGTGCCAGCAGTTATGATCGGTGGGGGGAGCGGCCCCAGCATTTT. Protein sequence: CASSYDRWGERPQHF.

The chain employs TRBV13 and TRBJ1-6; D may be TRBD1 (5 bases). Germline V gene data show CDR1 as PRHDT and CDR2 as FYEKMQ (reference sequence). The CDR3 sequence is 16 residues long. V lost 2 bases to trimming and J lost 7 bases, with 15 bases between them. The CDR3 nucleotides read TGTGCCAGCAGCTTATCAGCCGTTAGGGGAAATTCACCCCTCCACTTT. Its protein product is CASSLSAVRGNSPLHF.

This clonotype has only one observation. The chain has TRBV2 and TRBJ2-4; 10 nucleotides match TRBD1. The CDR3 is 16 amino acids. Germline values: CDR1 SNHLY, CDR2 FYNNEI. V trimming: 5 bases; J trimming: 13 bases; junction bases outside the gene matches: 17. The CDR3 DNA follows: TGTGCCAGCAGTTTTGAGCACCGGGACAGGGGCAATGAGCAGTACTTC. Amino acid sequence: CASSFEHRDRGNEQYF.

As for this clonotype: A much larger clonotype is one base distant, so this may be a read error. CDR3 in amino acids: CSVRDPRRSTDTQYF. As DNA, the CDR3 is TGCAGTGTTAGAGATCCCCGGAGATCCACAGATACGCAGTATTTT. The V call is TRBV20-1, the J call TRBJ2-3, with D hard to call. Germline CDR1 and CDR2: DFQATT and SNEGSKA (reference sequence). CDR3 size: 15 residues.

CDR3: CASSLAYASGQPFEQYF. The CDR3 coding sequence is TGCGCCAGCAGCTTGGCATACGCGTCGGGACAACCTTTCGAGCAGTACTTC. This chain joins TRBV5-1 and TRBJ2-4, with D tentatively TRBD1 (6 bases). Gene TRBJ2-7 matches the end of the DNA better, so the J call may be wrong. CDR1 and CDR2 (germline): SGHRS, YFSETQ. The CDR3 spans 17 residues.

CDR3: CAWTVGTWDTQYF. DNA of the CDR3: TGTGCCTGGACCGTAGGGACTTGGGATACGCAGTATTTT. This chain connects TRBV30 to TRBJ2-3; possible D gene TRBD2, 6 bases. Looked up from germline, CDR1 is GTSNPN and CDR2 is SVGIG (reference sequence). V lost 4 bases and J lost 6, with 14 bases in between. The CDR3 has 13 amino acids.

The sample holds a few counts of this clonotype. This CDR3 reads CASRSKTVSDEAFF. The CDR3 DNA reads TGCGCCAGTCGAAGTAAGACAGTCTCCGATGAAGCTTTCTTT. This sequence joins TRBV5-1 and TRBJ1-1, with a possible D match to TRBD1 (5 bases). CDR3 length: 14 amino acids. V was cut by 8 bases and J by 7 bases, with 21 bases left in between. CDR1 and CDR2 from the germline V gene are SGHRS and YFSETQ. Together with reference TRBV5-1 and TRBJ1-1, the CDR3 gives the full variable domain: KAGVTQTPRYLIKTRGQQVTLSCSPISGHRSVSWYQQTPGQGLQFLFEYFSETQRNKGNFPGRFSGRQFSNSRSEMNVSTLELGDSALYLCASRSKTVSDEAFFGQGTRLTVV.

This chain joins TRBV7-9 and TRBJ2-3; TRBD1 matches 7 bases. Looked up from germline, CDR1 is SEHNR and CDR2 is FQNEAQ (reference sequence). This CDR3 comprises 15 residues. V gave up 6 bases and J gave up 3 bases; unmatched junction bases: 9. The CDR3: CASRREGAVTDTQYF. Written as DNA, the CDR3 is TGTGCCAGCAGGAGAGAGGGGGCGGTTACAGATACGCAGTATTTT.

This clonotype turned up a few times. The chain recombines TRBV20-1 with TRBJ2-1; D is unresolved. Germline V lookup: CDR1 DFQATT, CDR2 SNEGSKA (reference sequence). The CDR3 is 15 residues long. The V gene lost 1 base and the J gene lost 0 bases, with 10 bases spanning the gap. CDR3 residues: CSARGGQSSYNEQFF. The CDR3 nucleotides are TGCAGTGCTAGAGGTGGGCAGAGCTCCTACAATGAGCAGTTCTTC.

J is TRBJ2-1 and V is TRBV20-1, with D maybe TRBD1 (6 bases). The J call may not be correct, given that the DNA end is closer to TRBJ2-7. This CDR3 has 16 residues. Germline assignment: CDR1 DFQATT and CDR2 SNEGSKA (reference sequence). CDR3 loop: CSVKPQTGTTYNEQYF. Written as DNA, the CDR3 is TGCAGTGTAAAACCCCAAACCGGGACAACATACAATGAGCAGTACTTC.

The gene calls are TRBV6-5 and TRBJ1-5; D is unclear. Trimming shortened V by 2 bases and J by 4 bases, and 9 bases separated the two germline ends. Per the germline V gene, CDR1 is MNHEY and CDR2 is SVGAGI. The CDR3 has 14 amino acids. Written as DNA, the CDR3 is TGTGCCAGCAGTTACGACAAGGGTAATCAGCCCCAGCATTTT. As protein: CASSYDKGNQPQHF.

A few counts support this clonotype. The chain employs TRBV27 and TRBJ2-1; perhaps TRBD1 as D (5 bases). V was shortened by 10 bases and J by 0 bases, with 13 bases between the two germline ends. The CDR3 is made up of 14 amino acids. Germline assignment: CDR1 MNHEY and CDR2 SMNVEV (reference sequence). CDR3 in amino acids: CATKGRSSYNEQFF. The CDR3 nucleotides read TGTGCCACCAAGGGGCGTAGCTCCTACAATGAGCAGTTCTTC.

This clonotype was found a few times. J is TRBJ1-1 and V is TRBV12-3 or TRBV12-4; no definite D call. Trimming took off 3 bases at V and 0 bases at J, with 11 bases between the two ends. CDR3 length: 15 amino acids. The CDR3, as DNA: TGTGCCAGCAGTTTGGTTCCGAACCTGAACACTGAAGCTTTCTTT. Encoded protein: CASSLVPNLNTEAFF.

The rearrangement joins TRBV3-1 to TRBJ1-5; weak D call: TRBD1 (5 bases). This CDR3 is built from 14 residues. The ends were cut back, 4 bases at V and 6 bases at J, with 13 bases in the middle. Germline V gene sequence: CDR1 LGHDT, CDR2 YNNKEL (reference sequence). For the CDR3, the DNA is TGTGCCAGCAGCCCCCTAGGGGAAGTTCAGCCCCAGCATTTT. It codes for CASSPLGEVQPQHF. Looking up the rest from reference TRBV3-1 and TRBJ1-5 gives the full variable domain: DTAVSQTPKYLVTQMGNDKSIKCEQNLGHDTMYWYKQDSKKFLKIMFSYNNKELIINETVPNRFSPKSPDKAHLNLHINSLELGDSAVYFCASSPLGEVQPQHFGDGTRLSIL.

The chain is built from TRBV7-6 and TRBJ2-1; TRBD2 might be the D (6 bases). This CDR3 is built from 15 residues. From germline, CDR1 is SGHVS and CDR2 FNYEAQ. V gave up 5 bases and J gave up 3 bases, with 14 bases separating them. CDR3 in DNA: TGTGCCAGCAGCCTGAACGCGGGGTTCTACAATGAGCAGTTCTTC. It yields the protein CASSLNAGFYNEQFF.